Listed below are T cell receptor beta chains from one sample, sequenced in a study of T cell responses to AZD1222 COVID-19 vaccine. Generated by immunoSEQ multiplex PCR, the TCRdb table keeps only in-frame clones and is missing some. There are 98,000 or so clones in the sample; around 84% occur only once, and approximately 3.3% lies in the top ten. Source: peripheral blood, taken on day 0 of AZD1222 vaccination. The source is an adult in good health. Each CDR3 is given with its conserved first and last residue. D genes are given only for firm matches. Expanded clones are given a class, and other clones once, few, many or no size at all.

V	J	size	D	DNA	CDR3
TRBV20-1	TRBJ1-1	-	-	TGCAGTGCCACCCTGGCTGAAGCTTTCTTT	CSATLAEAFF
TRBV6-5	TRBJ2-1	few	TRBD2	TGTGCCAGCTATGGCGGGGGGGCATTGGGCAATGAGCAGTTCTTC	CASYGGGALGNEQFF
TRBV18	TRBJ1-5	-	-	TGTGCCAGCTCACCACTAGAGCGGCAGGGTCAGCCCCAGCATTTT	CASSPLERQGQPQHF
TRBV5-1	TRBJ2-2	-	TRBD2	TGCGCCAGCAGCTTAAGCGGGAGGAACACCGGGGAGCTGTTTTTT	CASSLSGRNTGELFF
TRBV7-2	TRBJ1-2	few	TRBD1	TGTGCCAGCAGCCTCAGCCGGACAGGCCTCTATGGCTACACCTTC	CASSLSRTGLYGYTF
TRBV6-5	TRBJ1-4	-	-	TGTGCCACCAACAAAGGGGCTAATGAAAAACTGTTTTTT	CATNKGANEKLFF
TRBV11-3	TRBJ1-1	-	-	TGTGCCAGCAGCCGAGACGGGACAACGGGAGCTTTCTTT	CASSRDGTTGAFF
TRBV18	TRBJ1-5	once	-	TGTGCCAGCTCTAAAGGAGGGGATCTTATCAATCAGCCCCAGCATTTT	CASSKGGDLINQPQHF
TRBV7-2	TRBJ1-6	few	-	TGTGCCAGCAGCTTAAGTGTAAGGGCCTCCTATAATTCACCCCTCCACTTT	CASSLSVRASYNSPLHF
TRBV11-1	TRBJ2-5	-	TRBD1	TGTGCCAGCAGCTTGGGACAGGTGGGGGAGACCCAGTACTTC	CASSLGQVGETQYF
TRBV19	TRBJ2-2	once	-	TGTGCCAGTAGTCCTACATACGGGGAGCTGTTTTTT	CASSPTYGELFF
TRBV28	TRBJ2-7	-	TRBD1	TGTGCCAGCACTTCTAGGGACAGGCCTACCTACGAGCAGTACTTC	CASTSRDRPTYEQYF
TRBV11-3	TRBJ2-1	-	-	TGTGCCAGCAGCAAAGACGGGGGGCGCCCCTACAATGAGCAGTTCTTC	CASSKDGGRPYNEQFF
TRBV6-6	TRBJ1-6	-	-	TGTGCCAGCAGGCCGGGGAATAATTCACCCCTCCACTTT	CASRPGNNSPLHF
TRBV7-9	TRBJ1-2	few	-	TGTGCCAGCAGCTCCCCCCCGGACTATGGCTACACCTTC	CASSSPPDYGYTF
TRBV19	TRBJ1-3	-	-	TGTGCCAGTAAGACAACCTCATCTGGAAACACCATATATTTT	CASKTTSSGNTIYF
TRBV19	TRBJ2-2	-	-	TGTGCCAGTAGTATAGAGACCGGCAACACCGGGGAGCTGTTTTTT	CASSIETGNTGELFF
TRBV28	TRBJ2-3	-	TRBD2	TGTGCCAGCAGTTCCCCCTATGGACTAGCGGGGGGGTCTACAGATACGCAGTATTTT	CASSSPYGLAGGSTDTQYF
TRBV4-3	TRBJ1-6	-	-	TGCCCCAGCCGCCGAGGGGGGGCGATCTCACCCCTCCACTTT	CPSRRGGAISPLHF
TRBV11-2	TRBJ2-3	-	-	TGTGCCAGCAGCTTGTGGGCAGACACAGATACGCAGTATTTT	CASSLWADTDTQYF
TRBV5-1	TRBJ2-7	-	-	TGCGCCAGCAGCTTGGTTGCAGGGGAGTACGAGCAGTACTTC	CASSLVAGEYEQYF
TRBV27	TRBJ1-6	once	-	TGTGCCAGCAGTACCGCCAAGGGGTCGGCACCCCTCCACTTT	CASSTAKGSAPLHF
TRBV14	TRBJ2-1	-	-	TGTGCCAGCAGCCAAGGTAAAGGCGGGTTCTACAATGAGCAGTTCTTC	CASSQGKGGFYNEQFF